A selection of T cell receptor beta chains follows, all from one sample in a study of T cells in localized non-small cell lung cancer. Measured with immunoSEQ multiplex PCR; TCRdb has only the in-frame clones, and not every one. This sample carries 90,000 or so clones, about 91% of them seen once, and the ten largest clones take about 15%. The sequencing here drew on peripheral blood, taken before any cancer treatment. These receptors were collected from a man aged 35 to 70 with stage I squamous cell lung carcinoma. The CDR3 runs from the conserved cysteine through the conserved F or W.

j_call | v_call | cdr3_aa
TRBJ1-1 | TRBV5-1 | CASSSTGFATEAFF
TRBJ1-2 | TRBV7-8 | CASSLWGEANYGYTF
TRBJ1-3 | TRBV6-6 | CASSYSADGNTIYF
TRBJ1-1 | TRBV6-1 | CASSLPGSNTEAFF
TRBJ2-3 | TRBV7-2 | CASSLVGGHSTDTQYF
TRBJ2-3 | TRBV28 | CASRRTGTDTQYF
TRBJ2-1 | TRBV5-8 | CASSPWLNEQFF
TRBJ2-2 | TRBV4-3 | CASSQGLTGLTGELFF
TRBJ2-5 | TRBV23-1 | CASSQRDGRLAQYF
TRBJ1-2 | TRBV9 | CASSLNGPYGYTF
TRBJ1-5 | TRBV2 | CASRDPGHSNQPQHF
TRBJ1-2 | TRBV6-5 | CASAAPRGASYGYTF
TRBJ1-3 | TRBV30 | CAWTKWGNTIYF
TRBJ1-5 | TRBV7-9 | CATQGDPSSNQPQHF
TRBJ1-2 | TRBV7-9 | CASSLALTGGDYGYTF
TRBJ2-2 | TRBV5-4 | CASSLGKGGGPVGELFF
TRBJ1-5 | TRBV18 | CASSRQSADQPQHF
TRBJ1-4 | TRBV29-1 | CSVATGATNEKLFF
TRBJ2-3 | TRBV15 | CATSRALALTDTQYF
TRBJ1-2 | TRBV9 | CASSVGGTGSNYGYTF
TRBJ1-5 | TRBV15 | CATTRLAGQPQHF
TRBJ1-5 | TRBV18 | CASSPWDRGRNQPQHF
TRBJ1-3 | TRBV7-2 | CASSSLGIPTSGNTIYF
TRBJ1-5 | TRBV27 | CASSLSPRLGNQPQHF
TRBJ1-1 | TRBV21-1 | CASSDGMNTEAFF
TRBJ2-5 | TRBV7-2 | CASSSTRQETQYF
TRBJ2-1 | TRBV10-3 | CAISERPQGNNEQFF
TRBJ1-1 | TRBV10-1 | CASSEQGWTEAFF
TRBJ1-1 | TRBV4-1 | CASSQGQGRDTEAFF
TRBJ2-7 | TRBV7-2 | CASSLTWTSPSYEQYF
TRBJ1-2 | TRBV6-1 | CASSARGVYGYTF
TRBJ1-5 | TRBV10-3 | CAISGFRGAGQPQHF
TRBJ2-2 | TRBV18 | CASSFSGGTLRELFF
TRBJ1-2 | TRBV6-5 | CASSYRGTGNYGYTF
TRBJ1-1 | TRBV6-1 | CASSITTGERTEAFF
TRBJ1-2 | TRBV18 | CASSPGDAGGYGYTF
TRBJ2-2 | TRBV4-3 | CASSQDQKPGELFF
TRBJ1-4 | TRBV19 | CASSLTTGNYEKLFF
TRBJ2-5 | TRBV11-2 | CASSTTGLAGLQETQYF
TRBJ1-2 | TRBV29-1 | CSVARDRGYGYTF
TRBJ1-2 | TRBV18 | CASSPLDSFYGYTF
TRBJ2-3 | TRBV11-2 | CASSPFTSTDTQYF
TRBJ2-2 | TRBV7-2 | CASSLDYTGELFF
TRBJ2-3 | TRBV2 | CASSLSSRGPDTQYF
TRBJ2-1 | TRBV2 | CASSRSGGAGYNEQFF
TRBJ1-4 | TRBV5-1 | CASSALSGTGGEKLFF
TRBJ2-7 | TRBV21-1 | CASSPDSRDSYEQYF
TRBJ1-5 | TRBV2 | CASSEIGAVDQPQHF
TRBJ2-3 | TRBV2 | CASSDSSTDTQYF
TRBJ2-6 | TRBV9 | CASSVGERGGKALTF
TRBJ2-2 | TRBV10-3 | CATRKGQGDNTGELFF
TRBJ1-4 | TRBV4-2 | CASSQGQGPTNEKLFF
TRBJ2-5 | TRBV29-1 | CSVGASFGETQYF